This T cell receptor beta chain was recorded in a study of cytomegalovirus exposure and HLA in healthy donors. Overall study results and limits: Later analysis placed DRB1 highest and HLA-C lowest in TCR association rates, which differed by HLA locus.

The PCR contained 60 Vbeta and 13 Jbeta primers. This table comes from immunoSEQ multiplex PCR, and its TCRdb copy is limited to in-frame clones, with some not included. This sample has 150,000 or so clones, with roughly four fifths found just once. A word on this clone: Its antigen is currently unknown.

The V end lost 5 bases, the J end lost 2 bases, and 7 bases lay between the germline ends. The CDR3 extends over 13 amino acids. The germline V gene has CDR1 SGHDN and CDR2 FVKESK. The sequenced sample was PBMCs. The chain has TRBV14 and TRBJ2-1; D is perhaps TRBD1 (5 bases). This TCR was sampled from a man aged 45-65 years in good health and CMV-seropositive. In DNA, the CDR3 is TGTGCCAGCAGCAGGGGCCCCTACAATGAGCAGTTCTTC. It specifies CASSRGPYNEQFF. Full variable domain (rest looked up from reference TRBV14 and TRBJ2-1): EAGVTQFPSHSVIEKGQTVTLRCDPISGHDNLYWYRRVMGKEIKFLLHFVKESKQDESGMPNNRFLAERTGGTYSTLKVQPAELEDSGVYFCASSRGPYNEQFFGPGTRLTVL.